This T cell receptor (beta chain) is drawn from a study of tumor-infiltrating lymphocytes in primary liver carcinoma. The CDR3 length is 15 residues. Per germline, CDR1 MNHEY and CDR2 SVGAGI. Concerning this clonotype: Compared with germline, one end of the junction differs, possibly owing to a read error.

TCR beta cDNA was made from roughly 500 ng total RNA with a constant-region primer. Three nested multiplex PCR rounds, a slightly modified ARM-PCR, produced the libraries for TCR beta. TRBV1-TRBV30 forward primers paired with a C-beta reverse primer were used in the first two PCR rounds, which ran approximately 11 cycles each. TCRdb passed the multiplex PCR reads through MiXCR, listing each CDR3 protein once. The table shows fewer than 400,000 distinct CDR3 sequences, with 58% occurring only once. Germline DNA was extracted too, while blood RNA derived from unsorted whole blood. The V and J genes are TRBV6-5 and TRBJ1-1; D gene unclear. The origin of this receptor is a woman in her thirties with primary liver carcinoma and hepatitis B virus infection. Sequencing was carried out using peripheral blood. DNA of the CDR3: TGTGCCAGCAGCGCAGAGTTTCGTATGAACACTGAAGCTGTCTTT. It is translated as CASSAEFRMNTEAVF.